The next 10 T cell receptor beta chains were all read from a single sample in a study of cytomegalovirus exposure and HLA in healthy donors. Amplification used 60 Vbeta primers and 13 Jbeta primers. Assay: immunoSEQ multiplex PCR; the TCRdb copy retains only in-frame clones and omits some. The sample includes about 43,000 clones, roughly 60% of them seen just once. The sample taken for sequencing was PBMCs. These receptors were obtained from a human donor in good health.

The chain couples TRBV2 to TRBJ2-1, with D possibly matching TRBD1 (5 bases). Trimming shortened V by 7 bases and J by 9 bases, and 10 bases separated the two germline ends. The V gene's germline CDR1 is SNHLY and CDR2 FYNNEI. The CDR3 loop spans 11 amino acids. DNA of the CDR3: TGTGCCAGCAAAGAAGGGGTTGAGCAGTTCTTC. Translating it yields CASKEGVEQFF.

The V call is TRBV29-1, the J call TRBJ1-6, with 9 bases matching TRBD1. Trimming removed 6 bases from V and 8 bases from J; junction bases left unmatched: 8. CDR3 size: 14 residues. The germline CDR1 and CDR2 sequences are SQVTM and ANQGSEA. CDR3 sequence: CSVAEQGAYSPLHF. The CDR3 DNA reads as TGCAGCGTCGCAGAACAGGGGGCGTATTCACCCCTCCACTTT.

The V gene is TRBV5-1, the J gene TRBJ2-6; D might be TRBD2 (5 bases). V was trimmed by 2 bases and J by 2 bases, leaving 11 bases between them. The germline gives CDR1 SGHRS, CDR2 YFSETQ. This CDR3 contains 16 residues. The CDR3 is CASSFQPGAGANVLTF. CDR3 bases: TGCGCCAGCAGCTTTCAGCCCGGGGCTGGGGCCAACGTCCTGACTTTC.

The CDR3 reads CASSLTAGKETQYF. The CDR3 DNA reads as TGCGCCAGCAGCTTGACAGCGGGGAAAGAGACCCAGTACTTC. The chain links TRBV5-1 to TRBJ2-5; 7 positions match TRBD2. The V segment lost 1 base and the J segment 3 bases; nucleotides outside the gene matches: 3. The CDR3 has 14 amino acids. CDR1 is SGHRS and CDR2 is YFSETQ in the germline V gene.

The V call is TRBV15, the J call TRBJ2-5, with a possible D match to TRBD2 (7 bases). This CDR3 has 14 amino acids. Germline V gene data show CDR1 as LNHNV and CDR2 as YYDKDF (reference sequence). Trimming shortened V by 6 bases and J by 3 bases, and 14 bases separated the two germline ends. Written as DNA, the CDR3 is TGTGCCACCAGAGCTGGGAGGGGGGAAGAGACCCAGTACTTC. Residues: CATRAGRGEETQYF.

This chain connects TRBV14 to TRBJ2-2; D is uncertain. V was shortened by 2 bases and J by 5 bases, with 9 bases between the two germline ends. Germline V gene data show CDR1 as SGHDN and CDR2 as FVKESK. There are 14 residues in the CDR3. The CDR3 loop is CASSQSYLTGELFF. Here the CDR3 DNA reads TGTGCCAGCAGCCAATCCTACCTAACCGGGGAGCTGTTTTTT. The full variable domain, its missing parts supplied by reference TRBV14 and TRBJ2-2, is EAGVTQFPSHSVIEKGQTVTLRCDPISGHDNLYWYRRVMGKEIKFLLHFVKESKQDESGMPNNRFLAERTGGTYSTLKVQPAELEDSGVYFCASSQSYLTGELFFGEGSRLTVL.

The V gene is TRBV5-8, the J gene TRBJ1-6; TRBD1 matches at 9 bases. The CDR3 is 16 residues long. Per the germline V gene, CDR1 is SGHTS and CDR2 is YDEGEE. V shed 4 bases, J shed 7 bases, and the junction held 9 bases outside the gene matches. CDR3 in amino acids: CASSRWTGVRNSPLHF. For the CDR3, the DNA is TGTGCCAGCAGCCGATGGACAGGGGTTAGGAATTCACCCCTCCACTTT.

The rearrangement joins TRBV7-3 to TRBJ1-1; D possibly corresponds to TRBD1 (6 bases). CDR3 length: 14 amino acids. Germline CDR1 and CDR2: SGHTA and FQGTGA. Trimming stripped 5 bases from V and 7 bases from J, with 17 bases between. The CDR3 nucleotides read TGTGCCAGCAGCCTCGGACGGGGGGCGGGTGAAGCTTTCTTT. This codes for CASSLGRGAGEAFF.

This chain uses TRBV19 with TRBJ1-1, with a tentative D call TRBD1 (6 bases). V lost 0 bases, J lost 3 bases, and 23 bases lay in between. Germline V CDR1 and CDR2: LNHDA, SQIVND (reference sequence). The length of the CDR3 is 19 residues. CDR3 in DNA: TGTGCCAGTAGTATAGACCAGGGGCACGAGCCAGGGAACCACACTGAAGCTTTCTTT. It yields the protein CASSIDQGHEPGNHTEAFF.

The sample holds a few counts of this clone. The chain combines TRBV29-1 with TRBJ2-7, with 10 bases lining up with TRBD1. The length of the CDR3 is 14 residues. Germline V gene lookup returns CDR1 SQVTM and CDR2 ANQGSEA. V lost 5 bases, J lost 3 bases, and 7 bases stayed unmatched. CDR3 sequence (DNA): TGCAGCGTTCGAAGGGGGGACAGGGGCTACGAGCAGTACTTC. Amino acids: CSVRRGDRGYEQYF.